Below are 32 T cell receptor beta chains sequenced from a single sample in a study of blood T cell repertoires in COVID-19 (dated by TCRdb to the early 2020s). Libraries were constructed by the immunoSEQ multiplex PCR assay. As stored in TCRdb, this immuneACCESS dataset retains in-frame rearrangements with V and J assigned. A fraction of the clones does not appear; measured against another copy, unresolved V genes explain less than half of the discrepancy, and the remainder lacks a known reason. The sample profile shows 120,000 or so clones; approximately 88% of them were found once. About 8% of the sample goes to the ten largest clones. Sequenced input: peripheral blood. These receptors originate from a man aged 50-59 years with acute or convalescent COVID-19.

The rearrangement joins TRBV6-5 to TRBJ1-2; 8 bases line up with TRBD1. The CDR3 is 13 residues long. With V trimmed by 4 bases and J by 7 bases, 5 bases remained unmatched. Germline V gene lookup returns CDR1 MNHEY and CDR2 SVGAGI. The CDR3 DNA reads TGTGCCAGCAGTTTACAGGGGGACGGTGGCTACACCTTC. Its translation: CASSLQGDGGYTF.

This rearrangement joins TRBV5-3 to TRBJ1-2; D is perhaps TRBD1 (5 bases). TRBV5-3 is noted as an ORF with a role that remains uncertain. Trimming pared 2 bases from V and 3 bases from J, leaving 8 bases between. This CDR3 is 13 amino acids long. The CDR3 reads CARSFWGYYGYTF. CDR3 bases: TGTGCCAGAAGCTTCTGGGGCTACTATGGCTACACCTTC.

The chain joins TRBV5-6 to TRBJ1-3; tentative D call: TRBD1 (6 bases). CDR1 is SGHDT and CDR2 is YYEEEE in the germline V gene. Trimming cost V 0 bases and J 0 bases, with 10 bases left between them. The CDR3 loop spans 16 amino acids. CDR3 sequence (DNA): TGTGCCAGCAGCTTGGTGGGGACACCCTCTGGAAACACCATATATTTT. Its translation is CASSLVGTPSGNTIYF.

This clone occurred a few times. The rearrangement uses TRBV23-1 and TRBJ1-6, with D maybe TRBD1 (6 bases). TRBV23-1 is given ORF status, its function remaining uncertain. Deletions cut 3 bases from V and 11 bases from J, with 26 bases between. This CDR3 comprises 18 residues. In DNA, the CDR3 is TGCGCCAGCAGTCACCTTACTGGACAGACAGCTTTCGTGGCACCCCTCCACTTT. Translated, it gives CASSHLTGQTAFVAPLHF.

The V call is TRBV2, the J call TRBJ2-5; 9 nucleotides line up with TRBD1. This CDR3 contains 14 residues. J was trimmed by 5 bases and V by 8 bases; bases with no gene match: 9. The germline CDR1 and CDR2 sequences are SNHLY and FYNNEI. CDR3 loop: CASRPDRGGETQYF. For the CDR3, the DNA is TGTGCCAGCCGGCCGGACAGGGGAGGGGAGACCCAGTACTTC.

The rearrangement links TRBV4-1 to TRBJ1-2, with 9 bases that match TRBD1. There are 13 residues in the CDR3. The germline V gene encodes CDR1 MGHRA and CDR2 YSYEKL. The trim removed 1 base at V and 8 bases at J, leaving 2 bases unmatched. This CDR3 is CASSQGTGEGYTF. Written as DNA, the CDR3 is TGCGCCAGCAGCCAAGGGACAGGGGAAGGCTACACCTTC.

The CDR3 nucleotides read TGTGCCTGGAGTGTACCCCTGGGCAGGGGAGCGAGTAAAGCTTTCTTT. It encodes CAWSVPLGRGASKAFF. The chain uses TRBV30 and TRBJ1-1; TRBD1 might be the D (6 bases). The V gene lost 0 bases and the J gene lost 9 bases, with 23 bases spanning the gap. The CDR3 length is 16 residues. Germline V lookup: CDR1 GTSNPN, CDR2 SVGIG (reference sequence).

Remarks on this clone: Its ends do not fully match the called genes, so a read error is possible. V and J are TRBV7-2 and TRBJ2-7; TRBD1 matches at 9 bases. The CDR3 contains 12 residues. The V gene's germline CDR1 is SGHTA and CDR2 FQGNSA. The CDR3 spells CASSLGVTGGTF. CDR3 coding DNA: TGTGCCAGCAGCTTAGGTGTGACAGGGGGGACCTTC. Together with reference TRBV7-2 and TRBJ2-7, the CDR3 gives the full variable domain: GAGVSQSPSNKVTEKGKDVELRCDPISGHTALYWYRQSLGQGLEFLIYFQGNSAPDKSGLPSDRFSAERTGGSVSTLTIQRTQQEDSAVYLCASSLGVTGGTFGPGTRLTVT.

The rearrangement joins TRBV27 to TRBJ2-2; 9 positions match TRBD2. CDR1 and CDR2 (germline): MNHEY, SMNVEV (reference sequence). The V gene end was trimmed by 4 bases and the J gene end by 2 bases; junction bases not matched to a gene: 5. This CDR3 is built from 16 residues. The CDR3 loop reads CASSSPSGDNTGELFF. In DNA form, the CDR3 reads TGTGCCAGCAGTTCCCCTAGCGGGGATAACACCGGGGAGCTGTTTTTT.

This rearrangement joins TRBV5-1 to TRBJ2-1, with 8 bases that match TRBD2. Germline assignment: CDR1 SGHRS and CDR2 YFSETQ. The CDR3 runs to 14 residues. V trimming: 0 bases; J trimming: 5 bases; junction bases outside the gene matches: 1. CDR3 sequence reads: CASSLALADNEQFF. The CDR3 region has the DNA TGCGCCAGCAGCTTGGCACTAGCGGACAATGAGCAGTTCTTC.

This sequence joins TRBV5-1 and TRBJ1-1; no reliable D call. In germline, CDR1 is SGHRS, CDR2 YFSETQ. The length of the CDR3 is 14 residues. The ends were cut back, 0 bases at V and 0 bases at J, with 6 bases in the middle. DNA for the CDR3: TGCGCCAGCAGCTTGGGCGGCATGAACACTGAAGCTTTCTTT. Translated, it gives CASSLGGMNTEAFF.

This clone was seen a handful of times. This sample also contains other DNA sequences that code for the same CDR3. The chain carries TRBV5-1 and TRBJ1-6; D is possibly TRBD1 (6 bases). This CDR3 is 14 amino acids long. Germline loops: CDR1 SGHRS, CDR2 YFSETQ. The germline V and J ends were trimmed by 3 bases and 5 bases, with 9 bases remaining between them. CDR3 sequence (DNA): TGCGCCAGCAGCTCACAGGGAAATAATTCACCCCTCCACTTT. Its protein product is CASSSQGNNSPLHF.

This clone was detected only once. The V call is TRBV19, the J call TRBJ2-3, with a tentative D call TRBD1 (5 bases). CDR1 LNHDA and CDR2 SQIVND come from the germline V gene (reference sequence). Deletions cut 6 bases from V and 3 bases from J, with 10 bases between. This CDR3 has 13 residues. CDR3 DNA sequence: TGTGCCAGTAGCCTAACAGGTACAGATACGCAGTATTTT. Its translation: CASSLTGTDTQYF. The complete variable domain, with remaining parts taken from reference TRBV19 and TRBJ2-3, reads DGGITQSPKYLFRKEGQNVTLSCEQNLNHDAMYWYRQDPGQGLRLIYYSQIVNDFQKGDIAEGYSVSREKKESFPLTVTSAQKNPTAFYLCASSLTGTDTQYFGPGTRLTVL.

The V gene is TRBV19, the J gene TRBJ2-4; D is unresolved. Looked up from germline, CDR1 is LNHDA and CDR2 is SQIVND (reference sequence). V dropped 3 bases and J dropped 0 bases, with 12 bases sitting between them. The CDR3 has 16 residues. The CDR3 region has the DNA TGTGCCAGTAGTATCCGAGGCTCTCAAGCCAAAAACATTCAGTACTTC. Protein sequence: CASSIRGSQAKNIQYF.

The rearrangement links TRBV6-2 or TRBV6-3 to TRBJ2-3; maybe TRBD2 (6 bases). This CDR3 is 14 amino acids long. V lost 3 bases and J 4 bases, leaving 11 bases between the germline ends. CDR1 and CDR2 from the germline V gene are MNHEY and SVGEGT. The CDR3 DNA reads TGTGCCAGCAGTTATTCACTAGCAGCAGATACGCAGTATTTT. This encodes CASSYSLAADTQYF.

The rearrangement links TRBV23-1 to TRBJ2-7, with D perhaps matching TRBD1 (5 bases). TRBV23-1 is identified as an open reading frame with a role that is uncertain. Trimming cost V 4 bases and J 3 bases, with 13 bases left between them. The CDR3 has 14 amino acids. The CDR3 spells CASSPLSGIYEQYF. The CDR3 DNA sequence: TGCGCCAGCAGTCCCCTCTCAGGGATCTACGAGCAGTACTTC.

The V and J genes are TRBV2 and TRBJ2-1; weak D call: TRBD2 (5 bases). Trimming removed 4 bases from V and 2 bases from J, with 9 bases in between. Germline values: CDR1 SNHLY, CDR2 FYNNEI. The CDR3 loop spans 14 amino acids. CDR3 DNA: TGTGCCAGCAGTGGTCGGGGAACCTACAATGAGCAGTTCTTC. It is translated as CASSGRGTYNEQFF.

Here the CDR3 DNA reads TGTGCCAGCAGCTTTTACTTTAATGGCTACACCTTC. Protein sequence: CASSFYFNGYTF. V is TRBV7-9 and J is TRBJ1-2; D ambiguous. In germline, CDR1 is SEHNR, CDR2 FQNEAQ (reference sequence). The ends were cut back, 3 bases at V and 6 bases at J, with 8 bases in the middle. This CDR3 has 12 amino acids.

This clone was seen a few times. V and J are TRBV7-2 and TRBJ2-7, with 7 bases lining up with TRBD2. CDR1 is SGHTA and CDR2 is FQGNSA in the germline V gene. Germline trimming cut 3 bases from V and 7 bases from J; bases unmatched to any gene: 6. This CDR3 is 13 amino acids long. The chain's CDR3 is CASSLGTTWEQYF. CDR3 nucleotide sequence: TGTGCCAGCAGCTTGGGGACTACCTGGGAGCAGTACTTC. The full variable domain, in which reference TRBV7-2 and TRBJ2-7 provide the parts outside the CDR3, is GAGVSQSPSNKVTEKGKDVELRCDPISGHTALYWYRQSLGQGLEFLIYFQGNSAPDKSGLPSDRFSAERTGGSVSTLTIQRTQQEDSAVYLCASSLGTTWEQYFGPGTRLTVT.

The chain carries TRBV7-2 and TRBJ2-1, with TRBD2 matching over 7 bases. V lost 3 bases and J lost 10; bases outside the gene matches: 12. Germline V gene lookup returns CDR1 SGHTA and CDR2 FQGNSA. The CDR3 has 15 amino acids. The CDR3 DNA follows: TGTGCCAGCAGCTTTGGGGGAGGGCCGGGGAAGGAGCAGTTCTTC. Encoded protein: CASSFGGGPGKEQFF.

The CDR3 protein is CASSLEQGNYGYTF. The CDR3 DNA sequence: TGTGCCAGCAGCTTGGAACAGGGTAACTATGGCTACACCTTC. The chain has TRBV5-6 and TRBJ1-2, with a tentative D call TRBD1 (6 bases). V was pared by 0 bases and J by 1 base, with 7 bases between. The length of the CDR3 is 14 residues. Germline V CDR1 and CDR2: SGHDT, YYEEEE. Full variable domain (missing parts from reference TRBV5-6 and TRBJ1-2): DAGVTQSPTHLIKTRGQQVTLRCSPKSGHDTVSWYQQALGQGPQFIFQYYEEEERQRGNFPDRFSGHQFPNYSSELNVNALLLGDSALYLCASSLEQGNYGYTFGSGTRLTVV.

The CDR3 bases are TGTGCCAGCAGCTTCACCCGGGGGTACCTTTCTGAGCAGTTCTTC. It translates to CASSFTRGYLSEQFF. This rearrangement joins TRBV5-4 to TRBJ2-1, with D possibly TRBD2 on 6 matching bases. The V and J ends lost 2 bases and 9 bases respectively, with 18 bases between them. Per the germline V gene, CDR1 is SGHNT and CDR2 is YYREEE (reference sequence). CDR3 size: 15 residues.

V usage is TRBV12-3 or TRBV12-4 and J usage is TRBJ1-5; D is uncertain. V was clipped by 4 bases and J by 3 bases, with 7 bases between them. This CDR3 has 13 residues. The CDR3 bases are TGTGCCAGCAGTTACCAGTACAATCAGCCCCAGCATTTT. Its translation is CASSYQYNQPQHF.

The chain links TRBV6-5 to TRBJ2-3, with 8 bases fitting TRBD2. V dropped 6 bases and J dropped 7; count of bases not matched to a gene: 6. From germline, CDR1 is MNHEY and CDR2 SVGAGI. The CDR3 runs to 13 residues. DNA of the CDR3: TGTGCCAGCAGACGGGAGGGCCGTCATACGCAGTATTTT. Translation gives CASRREGRHTQYF.

The chain carries TRBV11-2 and TRBJ2-7; D possibly corresponds to TRBD1 (5 bases). Germline lookup yields CDR1 SGHAT and CDR2 FQNNGV. The V end lost 5 bases, the J end lost 2 bases, and 19 bases lay between the germline ends. The CDR3 loop spans 16 amino acids. For the CDR3, the DNA is TGTGCCAGCAGCCCAAGGTCGGACATACATGCCTACGAGCAGTACTTC. This codes for CASSPRSDIHAYEQYF.

This chain connects TRBV18 to TRBJ2-3, with 13 bases lining up with TRBD2. Germline-derived CDR1 and CDR2 are KGHSH and LQKENI. Trimming at V came to 6 bases and at J to 4 bases, leaving 13 bases not matched to a gene. The CDR3 has 18 residues. The CDR3 is CASSSKKGLAGEADTQYF. CDR3 DNA sequence: TGTGCCAGCTCGTCAAAGAAAGGACTAGCGGGAGAGGCAGATACGCAGTATTTT. The complete variable domain, with remaining parts taken from reference TRBV18 and TRBJ2-3, reads NAGVMQNPRHLVRRRGQEARLRCSPMKGHSHVYWYRQLPEEGLKFMVYLQKENIIDESGMPKERFSAEFPKEGPSILRIQQVVRGDSAAYFCASSSKKGLAGEADTQYFGPGTRLTVL.

The chain uses TRBV11-2 and TRBJ2-7, with TRBD1 identical over 7 bases. From germline, CDR1 is SGHAT and CDR2 FQNNGV. This CDR3 has 14 residues. Unmatched junction bases numbered 10, after V lost 5 bases and J lost 6 bases. DNA of the CDR3: TGTGCCAGCAGCCTAACCGGGACAGTCTCCGAGCAGTACTTC. It encodes CASSLTGTVSEQYF.

The chain carries TRBV6-5 and TRBJ1-5; TRBD1 aligns across 7 bases. This CDR3 spans 14 amino acids. The V and J ends lost 2 bases and 6 bases, in that order; junction bases with no gene match: 4. Germline V gene sequence: CDR1 MNHEY, CDR2 SVGAGI. CDR3 in DNA: TGTGCCAGCAGTTACGCCAGGGGGTTTCAGCCCCAGCATTTT. It translates to CASSYARGFQPQHF.

V gene TRBV29-1 combines with J gene TRBJ1-1; 7 bases match TRBD1. CDR1 is SQVTM, CDR2 ANQGSEA, per germline. V shed 1 base, J shed 1 base, and the junction held 6 bases outside the gene matches. CDR3 length: 15 amino acids. The CDR3 DNA sequence: TGCAGCGTTGAAGGACAGGGTTTTACGAACACTGAAGCTTTCTTT. This translates into CSVEGQGFTNTEAFF.

The chain has TRBV5-1 and TRBJ2-7; 15 bases line up with TRBD2. The CDR3 extends over 18 amino acids. Germline CDR1 is SGHRS and CDR2 is YFSETQ. After removal of 0 bases from V and 3 bases from J, the junction contained 7 bases not matched to a gene. The CDR3 nucleotides are TGCGCCAGCAGCTTGGCTCGGGGACTAGCGGGAGGCTTCTACGAGCAGTACTTC. Translation: CASSLARGLAGGFYEQYF.

The V call is TRBV9, the J call TRBJ2-7; perhaps TRBD2 as D (6 bases). This CDR3 is built from 15 residues. Trimming shortened V by 0 bases and J by 4 bases, and 14 bases separated the two germline ends. Germline V CDR1 and CDR2: SGDLS, YYNGEE. For the CDR3, the DNA is TGTGCCAGCAGCGTAGCTACTAGCTGGGGGTACGAGCAGTACTTC. Translating gives CASSVATSWGYEQYF.

This chain connects TRBV7-9 to TRBJ2-3, with a tentative D call TRBD2 (7 bases). CDR3 size: 14 residues. CDR1 is SEHNR, CDR2 FQNEAQ, per germline (reference sequence). The V gene lost 4 bases and the J gene lost 6 bases, with 14 bases spanning the gap. CDR3 protein: CASSYFGGQDTQYF. CDR3 nucleotides: TGTGCCAGCAGCTATTTCGGGGGGCAGGATACGCAGTATTTT.